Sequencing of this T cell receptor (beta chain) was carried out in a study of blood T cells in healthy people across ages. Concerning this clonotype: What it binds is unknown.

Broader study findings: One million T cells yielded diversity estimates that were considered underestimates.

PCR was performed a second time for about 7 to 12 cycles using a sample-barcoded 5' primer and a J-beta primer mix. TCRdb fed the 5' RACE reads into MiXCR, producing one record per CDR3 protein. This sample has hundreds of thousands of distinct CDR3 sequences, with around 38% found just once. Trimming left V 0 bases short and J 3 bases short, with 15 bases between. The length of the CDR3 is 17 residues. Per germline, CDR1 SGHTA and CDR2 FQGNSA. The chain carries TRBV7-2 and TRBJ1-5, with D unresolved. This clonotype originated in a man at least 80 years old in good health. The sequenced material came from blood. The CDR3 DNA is TGTGCCAGCAGCTTAGCCTACGATCTAAATAACAATCAGCCCCAGCATTTT. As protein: CASSLAYDLNNNQPQHF.